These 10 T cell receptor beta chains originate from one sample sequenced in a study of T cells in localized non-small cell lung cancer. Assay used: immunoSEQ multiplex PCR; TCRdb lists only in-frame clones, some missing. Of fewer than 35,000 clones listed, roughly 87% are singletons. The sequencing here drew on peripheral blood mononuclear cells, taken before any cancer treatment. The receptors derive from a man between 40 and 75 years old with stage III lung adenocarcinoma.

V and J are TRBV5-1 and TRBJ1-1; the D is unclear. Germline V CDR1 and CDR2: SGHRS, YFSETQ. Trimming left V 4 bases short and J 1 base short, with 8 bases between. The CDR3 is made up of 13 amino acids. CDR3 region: CASSAFQNTEAFF. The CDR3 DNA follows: TGCGCCAGCAGCGCCTTCCAGAACACTGAAGCTTTCTTT.

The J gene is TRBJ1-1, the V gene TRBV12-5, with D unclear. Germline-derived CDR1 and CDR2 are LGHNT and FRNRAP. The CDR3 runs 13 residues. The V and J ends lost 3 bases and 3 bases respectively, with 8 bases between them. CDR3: CASGLDIDTEAFF. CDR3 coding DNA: TGTGCTAGTGGTTTAGACATAGACACTGAAGCTTTCTTT.

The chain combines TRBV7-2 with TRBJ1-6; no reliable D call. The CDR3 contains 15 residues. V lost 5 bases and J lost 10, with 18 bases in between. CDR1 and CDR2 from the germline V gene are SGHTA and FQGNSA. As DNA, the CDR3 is TGTGCCAGCAGCCCCAGTGTAAGTGTAGGATCACCCCTCCACTTT. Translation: CASSPSVSVGSPLHF.

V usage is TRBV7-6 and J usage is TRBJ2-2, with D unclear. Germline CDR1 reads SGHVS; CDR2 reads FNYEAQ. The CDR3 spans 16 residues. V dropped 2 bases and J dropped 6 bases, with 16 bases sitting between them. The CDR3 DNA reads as TGTGCCAGCAGCTTAATTAGTTCAGTTGTGGCCGGGGAGCTGTTTTTT. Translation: CASSLISSVVAGELFF.

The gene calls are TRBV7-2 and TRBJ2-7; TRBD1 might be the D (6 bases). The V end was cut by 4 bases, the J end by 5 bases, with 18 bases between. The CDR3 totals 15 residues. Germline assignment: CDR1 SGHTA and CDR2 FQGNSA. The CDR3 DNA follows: TGTGCCAGCAGCTCCCCGGGCCGTGGGGGCGACGAGCAGTACTTC. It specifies CASSSPGRGGDEQYF.

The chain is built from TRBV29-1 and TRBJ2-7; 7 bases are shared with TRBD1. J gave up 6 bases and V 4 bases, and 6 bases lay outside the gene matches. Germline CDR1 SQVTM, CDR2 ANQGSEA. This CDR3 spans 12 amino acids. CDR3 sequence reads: CSVGSAGGEQYF. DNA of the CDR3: TGCAGCGTTGGTTCCGCAGGGGGCGAGCAGTACTTC.

The CDR3: CASSEGPSYGYTF. In nucleotides, the CDR3 is TGTGCCAGCAGCGAGGGCCCTAGCTATGGCTACACCTTC. The chain employs TRBV9 and TRBJ1-2; D call uncertain. V lost 3 bases to trimming and J lost 4 bases, with 10 bases between them. Germline values: CDR1 SGDLS, CDR2 YYNGEE. This CDR3 is 13 amino acids long.

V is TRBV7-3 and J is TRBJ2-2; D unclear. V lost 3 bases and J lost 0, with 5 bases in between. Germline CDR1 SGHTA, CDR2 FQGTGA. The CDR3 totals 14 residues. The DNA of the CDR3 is TGTGCCAGCAGCTTTCACCCGAACACCGGGGAGCTGTTTTTT. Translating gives CASSFHPNTGELFF.

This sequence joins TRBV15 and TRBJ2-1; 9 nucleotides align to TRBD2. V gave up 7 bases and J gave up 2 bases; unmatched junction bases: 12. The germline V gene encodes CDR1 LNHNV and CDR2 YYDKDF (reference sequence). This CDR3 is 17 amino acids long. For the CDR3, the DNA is TGTGCCACCACCTTTAGCGGGGGCCAAATTACCTACAATGAGCAGTTCTTC. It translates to CATTFSGGQITYNEQFF.

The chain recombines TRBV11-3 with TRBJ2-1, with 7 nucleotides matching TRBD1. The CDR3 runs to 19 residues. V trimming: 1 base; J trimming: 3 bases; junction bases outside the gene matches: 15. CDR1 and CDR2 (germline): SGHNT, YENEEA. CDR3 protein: CASSLGCVVGGPRYNEQFF. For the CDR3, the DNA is TGTGCCAGCAGCTTAGGATGTGTTGTAGGGGGCCCCCGCTACAATGAGCAGTTCTTC.